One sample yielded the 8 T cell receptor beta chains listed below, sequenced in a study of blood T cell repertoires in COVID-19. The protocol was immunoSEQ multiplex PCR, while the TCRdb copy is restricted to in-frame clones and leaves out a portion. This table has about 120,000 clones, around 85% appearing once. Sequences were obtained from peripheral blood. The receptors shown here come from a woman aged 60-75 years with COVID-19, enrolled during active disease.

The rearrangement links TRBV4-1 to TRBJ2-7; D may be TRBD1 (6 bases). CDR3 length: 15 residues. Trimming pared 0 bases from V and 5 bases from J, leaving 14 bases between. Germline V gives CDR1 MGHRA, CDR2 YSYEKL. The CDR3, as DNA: TGCGCCAGCAGCCAAGAAGAACAGGGCGGTGACGAGCAGTACTTC. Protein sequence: CASSQEEQGGDEQYF.

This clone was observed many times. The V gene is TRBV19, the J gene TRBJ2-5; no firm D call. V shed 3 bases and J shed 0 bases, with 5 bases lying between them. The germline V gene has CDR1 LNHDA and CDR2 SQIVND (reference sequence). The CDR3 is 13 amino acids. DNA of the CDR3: TGTGCCAGTAGTATGGCCCACCAAGAGACCCAGTACTTC. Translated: CASSMAHQETQYF.

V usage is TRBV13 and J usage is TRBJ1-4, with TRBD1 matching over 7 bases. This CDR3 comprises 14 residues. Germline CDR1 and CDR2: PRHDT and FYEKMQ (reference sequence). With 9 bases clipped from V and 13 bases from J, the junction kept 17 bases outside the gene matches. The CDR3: CASRGPGEHVGLFF. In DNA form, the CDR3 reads TGTGCCAGTAGGGGGCCAGGGGAGCATGTTGGACTGTTTTTT.

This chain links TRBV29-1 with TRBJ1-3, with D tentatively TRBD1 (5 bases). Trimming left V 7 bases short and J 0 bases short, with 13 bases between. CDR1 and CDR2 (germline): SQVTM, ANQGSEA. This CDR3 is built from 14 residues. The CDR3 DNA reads TGCAGCGCCCAACGCGGGGGCTCTGGAAACACCATATATTTT. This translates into CSAQRGGSGNTIYF. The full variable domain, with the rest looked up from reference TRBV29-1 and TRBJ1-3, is SAVISQKPSRDICQRGTSLTIQCQVDSQVTMMFWYRQQPGQSLTLIATANQGSEATYESGFVIDKFPISRPNLTFSTLTVSNMSPEDSSIYLCSAQRGGSGNTIYFGEGSWLTVV.

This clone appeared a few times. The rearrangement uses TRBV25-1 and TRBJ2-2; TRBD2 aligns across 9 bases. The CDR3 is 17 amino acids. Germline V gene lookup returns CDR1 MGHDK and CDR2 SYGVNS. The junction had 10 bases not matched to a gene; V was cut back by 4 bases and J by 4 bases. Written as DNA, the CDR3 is TGTGCCAGCAGTGGCCAGGTGGTAGCGGGGGTCACCGGGGAGCTGTTTTTT. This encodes CASSGQVVAGVTGELFF.

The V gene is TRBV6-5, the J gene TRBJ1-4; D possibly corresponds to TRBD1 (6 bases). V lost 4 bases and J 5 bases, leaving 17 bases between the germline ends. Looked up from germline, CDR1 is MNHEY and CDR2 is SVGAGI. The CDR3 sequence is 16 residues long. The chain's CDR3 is CASSFTQGQGNEKLFF. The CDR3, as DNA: TGTGCCAGCAGTTTTACACAGGGACAAGGGAATGAAAAACTGTTTTTT.

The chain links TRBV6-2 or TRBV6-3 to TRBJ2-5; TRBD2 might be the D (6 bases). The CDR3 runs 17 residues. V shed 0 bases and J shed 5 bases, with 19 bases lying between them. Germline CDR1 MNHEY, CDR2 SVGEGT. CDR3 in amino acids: CASSYSPQLVGGETQYF. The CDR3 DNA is TGTGCCAGCAGTTACTCGCCCCAACTAGTTGGGGGGGAGACCCAGTACTTC.

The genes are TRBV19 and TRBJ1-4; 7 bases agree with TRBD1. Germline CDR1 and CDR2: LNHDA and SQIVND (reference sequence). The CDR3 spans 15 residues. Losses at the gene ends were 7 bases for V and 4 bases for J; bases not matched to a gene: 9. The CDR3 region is CASNLPGGINEKLFF. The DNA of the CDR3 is TGTGCCAGTAACCTCCCAGGGGGTATTAATGAAAAACTGTTTTTT. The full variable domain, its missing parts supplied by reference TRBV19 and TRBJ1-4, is DGGITQSPKYLFRKEGQNVTLSCEQNLNHDAMYWYRQDPGQGLRLIYYSQIVNDFQKGDIAEGYSVSREKKESFPLTVTSAQKNPTAFYLCASNLPGGINEKLFFGSGTQLSVL.